One sample yielded the 9 T cell receptor beta chains listed below, sequenced in a study of Graves' ophthalmopathy and Graves' hyperthyroidism (dated by TCRdb to the late 2010s). The sequencing machine was an Illumina HiSeq 2000. For repertoire sequencing, TCR beta CDR3 regions were amplified from RNA transcripts. HTBI primers and the Qiagen OneStep RT-PCR kit were used in a first-round RT-PCR, which was followed by a second-round multiplex PCR, size selection and purification. The public sequencing data were trimmed at Q25 with fastp and processed into clonotypes with MiXCR by TCRdb, which kept only in-frame beta chains. Each entry is one CDR3 protein sequence, shown with its most common DNA and genes. The sample table holds about 220,000 distinct CDR3 sequences, of which 20% to 25% were seen once. In total, the top ten clones hold about 40% of the sample. The specimen sequenced was peripheral blood. The receptors were sampled from a woman aged 45-59 years with Graves' ophthalmopathy. Donor details come from another sample of the same person, matched by shared clones.

The chain recombines TRBV3-1 with TRBJ1-5; TRBD1 is a possible D gene (6 bases). CDR1 LGHDT and CDR2 YNNKEL come from the germline V gene (reference sequence). The CDR3 covers 15 residues. V lost 8 bases, J lost 4 bases, and 18 bases lay in between. The CDR3 coding sequence is TGTGCCAGCGGTTCTCTGGACAGCTCGAATCAGCCCCAGCATTTT. Amino acid sequence: CASGSLDSSNQPQHF.

This clonotype was counted a single time. V and J are TRBV18 and TRBJ1-5, with TRBD1 identical over 12 bases. Germline CDR1 is KGHSH and CDR2 is LQKENI. The V gene end was trimmed by 2 bases and the J gene end by 6 bases; junction bases not matched to a gene: 8. The CDR3 contains 17 residues. CDR3 sequence (DNA): TGTGCCAGCTCACCAGCCTCCGGGACAGGGGGCGGTCAGCCCCAGCATTTT. Protein: CASSPASGTGGGQPQHF.

This clonotype occurred a few times. V gene TRBV4-2 combines with J gene TRBJ1-5; D is ambiguous. Germline CDR1 is LGHNA and CDR2 is YNFKEQ. Trimming pared 0 bases from V and 0 bases from J, leaving 9 bases between. The CDR3 spans 16 residues. CDR3 residues: CASSQDREGSNQPQHF. CDR3 nucleotide sequence: TGTGCCAGCAGCCAAGATAGGGAGGGTAGCAATCAGCCCCAGCATTTT.

This clonotype was detected ten times or more. This sequence joins TRBV29-1 and TRBJ2-5; 8 bases line up with TRBD2. V lost 4 bases and J lost 5; bases outside the gene matches: 6. Germline loops: CDR1 SQVTM, CDR2 ANQGSEA. This CDR3 comprises 13 residues. CDR3: CSVAGGSLETQYF. The CDR3 DNA follows: TGCAGCGTTGCGGGGGGGAGTTTGGAGACCCAGTACTTC.

This clonotype was seen many times. The rearrangement uses TRBV9 and TRBJ1-3; D uncertain. From germline, CDR1 is SGDLS and CDR2 YYNGEE. Trimming pared 0 bases from V and 0 bases from J, leaving 7 bases between. This CDR3 region has 15 residues. CDR3 protein: CASSVGGDSGNTIYF. Written as DNA, the CDR3 is TGTGCCAGCAGCGTAGGTGGAGACTCTGGAAACACCATATATTTT. The full variable domain, with the rest looked up from reference TRBV9 and TRBJ1-3, is DSGVTQTPKHLITATGQRVTLRCSPRSGDLSVYWYQQSLDQGLQFLIQYYNGEERAKGNILERFSAQQFPDLHSELNLSSLELGDSALYFCASSVGGDSGNTIYFGEGSWLTVV.

There are a few counts of this clonotype. V and J are TRBV28 and TRBJ2-5, with no clear D. The germline V and J ends were trimmed by 2 bases and 0 bases, with 4 bases remaining between them. The CDR3 contains 13 residues. Germline V gives CDR1 MDHEN, CDR2 SYDVKM. CDR3 amino acids: CASSLEYQETQYF. As DNA, the CDR3 is TGTGCCAGCAGTTTAGAGTACCAAGAGACCCAGTACTTC.

This clonotype was recorded many times. V gene TRBV7-9 combines with J gene TRBJ2-5, with 7 bases lining up with TRBD2. The CDR3 runs to 16 residues. Germline assignment: CDR1 SEHNR and CDR2 FQNEAQ (reference sequence). V lost 0 bases, J lost 2 bases, and 6 bases stayed unmatched. CDR3 nucleotides: TGTGCCAGCAGCTTAGCGCATCCTAGCGGACAAGAGACCCAGTACTTC. It encodes CASSLAHPSGQETQYF.

This clonotype was counted ten times or more. The chain has TRBV28 and TRBJ1-6; D may be TRBD1 (5 bases). The germline V and J ends were trimmed by 6 bases and 4 bases, with 22 bases remaining between them. The CDR3 spans 18 residues. Germline lookup yields CDR1 MDHEN and CDR2 SYDVKM. In DNA form, the CDR3 reads TGTGCCAGCAGCTCAAAGTCCGGGACCTCTAGGTATAATTCACCCCTCCACTTT. As protein: CASSSKSGTSRYNSPLHF.

This clonotype has a count of ten or more. This chain joins TRBV9 and TRBJ1-1; D remains unclear. V dropped 2 bases and J dropped 5 bases, with 10 bases sitting between them. CDR1 is SGDLS, CDR2 YYNGEE, per germline. The CDR3 has 13 residues. CDR3 in amino acids: CASSVEAGTEAFF. DNA for the CDR3: TGTGCCAGCAGCGTGGAGGCGGGGACTGAAGCTTTCTTT.